The 23 T cell receptor beta chains below come from one sample, sequenced in a study of T cells in Graves' hyperthyroidism and ophthalmopathy. RNA transcripts served as the template for amplifying TCR beta CDR3 regions. Researchers ran a first-round RT-PCR on the TCR CDR3 using the HTBI primer set. In TCRdb, the multiplex PCR reads were re-called with MiXCR into one record per CDR3 protein. This table holds roughly 240,000 distinct CDR3 sequences, around 26% found once. The sample consisted of blood. All receptors come from a woman between 40 and 55 years old with Graves' ophthalmopathy.

This clonotype was detected many times. The chain employs TRBV19 and TRBJ2-3; the match to TRBD2 covers 10 bases. The CDR3 is 16 residues long. Trimming cost V 3 bases and J 0 bases; bases outside gene matches: 3. Germline V lookup: CDR1 LNHDA, CDR2 SQIVND (reference sequence). CDR3 DNA: TGTGCCAGTAGTATGAGACTAGCGGGCAGCACAGATACGCAGTATTTT. Protein product: CASSMRLAGSTDTQYF.

This clonotype was seen at least ten times. J is TRBJ1-5 and V is TRBV6-5; 7 bases line up with TRBD1. Per germline, CDR1 MNHEY and CDR2 SVGAGI. V was clipped by 5 bases and J by 1 base; unmatched bases: 5. The CDR3 covers 15 residues. Here the CDR3 DNA reads TGTGCCAGCAGTACAGGGGTAAGGAGCAATCAGCCCCAGCATTTT. Protein: CASSTGVRSNQPQHF.

This clonotype was seen ten or more times. The rearrangement links TRBV28 to TRBJ2-7; maybe TRBD2 (6 bases). Trimming removed 3 bases at V and 0 bases at J, with 12 bases between. Germline V lookup: CDR1 MDHEN, CDR2 SYDVKM. This CDR3 spans 15 amino acids. For the CDR3, the DNA is TGTGCCAGCAGTTTGACCGGGAGCGCCTCCTACGAGCAGTACTTC. It codes for CASSLTGSASYEQYF. The whole variable domain, filled in from reference TRBV28 and TRBJ2-7, reads DVKVTQSSRYLVKRTGEKVFLECVQDMDHENMFWYRQDPGLGLRLIYFSYDVKMKEKGDIPEGYSVSREKKERFSLILESASTNQTSMYLCASSLTGSASYEQYFGPGTRLTVT.

This clonotype was seen repeatedly, ten times or more. The chain recombines TRBV12-3 or TRBV12-4 with TRBJ2-7, with D uncertain. The CDR3 contains 14 residues. Trimming removed 5 bases from V and 0 bases from J, with 11 bases in between. The CDR3 sequence: CASSLSRSSYEQYF. In DNA form, the CDR3 reads TGTGCCAGCAGTCTTAGTAGAAGCTCCTACGAGCAGTACTTC.

This clonotype was seen ten or more times. The V call is TRBV6-1, the J call TRBJ1-3; possibly TRBD1 for D (5 bases). The CDR3 has 16 amino acids. V was shortened by 2 bases and J by 0 bases, with 11 bases between the two germline ends. Germline loops: CDR1 MNHNS, CDR2 SASEGT. The CDR3 DNA reads as TGTGCCAGCAGTGAACCGGGACGCAGCTCTGGAAACACCATATATTTT. Translating gives CASSEPGRSSGNTIYF.

This clonotype was detected ten times or more. The chain links TRBV6-5 to TRBJ1-2; D perhaps matches TRBD1 (6 bases). Per the germline V gene, CDR1 is MNHEY and CDR2 is SVGAGI. The CDR3 totals 13 residues. V dropped 6 bases and J dropped 4 bases, with 12 bases sitting between them. The CDR3 sequence: CASRQHRVYGYTF. In nucleotides, the CDR3 is TGTGCCAGCAGGCAACACAGGGTCTATGGCTACACCTTC.

This clonotype appeared a few times. CDR3 DNA: TGTGCCAGCAGTGGTAGCGGGAGGGGGGCCTACGAGCAGTACTTC. Protein product: CASSGSGRGAYEQYF. This rearrangement joins TRBV28 to TRBJ2-7; the match to TRBD2 covers 11 bases. Germline V gives CDR1 MDHEN, CDR2 SYDVKM. This CDR3 has 15 residues. Unmatched junction bases numbered 5, after V lost 5 bases and J lost 2 bases.

Details on this clonotype: A much larger clonotype is one base distant, so this may be a read error. The CDR3 here is CASSPPGAGSGNTIYF. DNA for the CDR3: TGTGCCAGCAGCCCTCCAGGGGCGGGCTCTGGAAACACCATATATTTT. The V and J genes are TRBV11-1 and TRBJ1-3; D perhaps matches TRBD1 (6 bases). The CDR3 loop spans 16 amino acids. Per the germline V gene, CDR1 is SGHAT and CDR2 is FQDESV (reference sequence). The V end lost 5 bases, the J end lost 0 bases, and 14 bases lay between the germline ends.

This clonotype was seen many times. In DNA form, the CDR3 reads TGTGCCAGCAGCTTGCAAGGGCAGGGCAATCAGCCCCAGCATTTT. Its protein is CASSLQGQGNQPQHF. This chain connects TRBV5-6 to TRBJ1-5; D is undetermined. This CDR3 spans 15 amino acids. Trimming removed 1 base from V and 2 bases from J, with 10 bases in between. Germline V gene sequence: CDR1 SGHDT, CDR2 YYEEEE.

This clonotype was seen repeatedly, ten times or more. The J gene is TRBJ2-5, the V gene TRBV2; 10 nucleotides agree with TRBD2. The J segment lost 3 bases and the V segment lost 5 bases, leaving 6 bases of the junction unmatched. Germline V CDR1 and CDR2: SNHLY, FYNNEI. The CDR3 consists of 15 residues. Here the CDR3 DNA reads TGTGCCAGCAGTCGCCTAGCGGGAGAGGAAGAGACCCAGTACTTC. It yields the protein CASSRLAGEEETQYF.

This clonotype was seen at least ten times. This chain uses TRBV30 with TRBJ2-5; no firm D call. The V gene's germline CDR1 is GTSNPN and CDR2 SVGIG (reference sequence). This CDR3 is 13 amino acids long. V was cut by 1 base and J by 5 bases, with 11 bases left in between. The CDR3, as DNA: TGTGCCTGGAGTGAAAGCCTCTTGGAGACCCAGTACTTC. Residues: CAWSESLLETQYF. Complete variable domain (other parts from reference TRBV30 and TRBJ2-5): SQTIHQWPATLVQPVGSPLSLECTVEGTSNPNLYWYRQAAGRGLQLLFYSVGIGQISSEVPQNLSASRPQDRQFILSSKKLLLSDSGFYLCAWSESLLETQYFGPGTRLLVL.

This clonotype was observed many times. CDR3 region: CASRTGTGVFYEQYF. CDR3 DNA sequence: TGTGCCAGCAGGACCGGGACAGGGGTTTTCTACGAGCAGTACTTC. The rearrangement links TRBV28 to TRBJ2-7; 10 bases agree with TRBD1. Germline V gene lookup returns CDR1 MDHEN and CDR2 SYDVKM. J lost 3 bases, V lost 6 bases, and 8 bases had no gene match. CDR3 size: 15 residues. The full variable domain, its missing parts supplied by reference TRBV28 and TRBJ2-7, is DVKVTQSSRYLVKRTGEKVFLECVQDMDHENMFWYRQDPGLGLRLIYFSYDVKMKEKGDIPEGYSVSREKKERFSLILESASTNQTSMYLCASRTGTGVFYEQYFGPGTRLTVT.

This clonotype was seen at least ten times. The J gene is TRBJ1-5, the V gene TRBV28, with 7 bases identical to TRBD1. With 5 bases clipped from V and 0 bases from J, the junction kept 4 bases outside the gene matches. Germline V gene sequence: CDR1 MDHEN, CDR2 SYDVKM. There are 15 residues in the CDR3. The CDR3 is CASSPTGYSNQPQHF. CDR3 sequence (DNA): TGTGCCAGCAGTCCGACAGGGTATAGCAATCAGCCCCAGCATTTT.

This clonotype was seen a few times. This chain links TRBV10-3 with TRBJ2-5, with TRBD1 as a possible D gene (6 bases). V was trimmed by 11 bases and J by 2 bases, leaving 18 bases between them. Germline CDR1 is ENHRY and CDR2 is SYGVKD. This CDR3 contains 14 residues. The CDR3 DNA is TGTGCCTCCATGGGGGCAGGCCTTCAAGAGACCCAGTACTTC. Amino acids: CASMGAGLQETQYF.

This clonotype was recorded many times. V gene TRBV6-1 combines with J gene TRBJ2-7; 7 bases fit TRBD2. V lost 7 bases to trimming and J lost 3 bases; unmatched junction nucleotides: 9. The CDR3 loop spans 14 amino acids. Germline loops: CDR1 MNHNS, CDR2 SASEGT. The CDR3, as DNA: TGTGCCAGCACGATCGGACTAGAAGGCTACGAGCAGTACTTC. It specifies CASTIGLEGYEQYF.

This clonotype was picked up many times. The V and J genes are TRBV28 and TRBJ1-2; D uncertain. CDR1 is MDHEN and CDR2 is SYDVKM in the germline V gene. V was shortened by 5 bases and J by 7 bases, with 11 bases between the two germline ends. The CDR3 runs 12 residues. The CDR3 spells CASSLSFSGYTF. The DNA for the CDR3 is TGTGCCAGCAGTCTAAGTTTTAGTGGCTACACCTTC.

This clonotype has a count of ten or more. A clone one base away is much larger, so this may be a read error. The rearrangement joins TRBV13 to TRBJ2-4; 10 bases align to TRBD2. CDR3 length: 15 amino acids. Germline V gene sequence: CDR1 PRHDT, CDR2 FYEKMQ (reference sequence). The CDR3 DNA reads TGTGTCAGCAGCTTAGCTAGCGGGAGCGATCACATTCAGTACTTC. Residues: CVSSLASGSDHIQYF.

This chain connects TRBV28 to TRBJ2-7; TRBD1 matches 8 bases. CDR1 MDHEN and CDR2 SYDVKM come from the germline V gene. Trimming took 6 bases from V and 0 from J; bases not matched to a gene: 10. This CDR3 comprises 16 residues. The CDR3 coding sequence is TGTGCCAGCAGAAACGCAGGGGGCCGCATCTCCTACGAGCAGTACTTC. Translation gives CASRNAGGRISYEQYF. The full variable domain, in which reference TRBV28 and TRBJ2-7 provide the parts outside the CDR3, is DVKVTQSSRYLVKRTGEKVFLECVQDMDHENMFWYRQDPGLGLRLIYFSYDVKMKEKGDIPEGYSVSREKKERFSLILESASTNQTSMYLCASRNAGGRISYEQYFGPGTRLTVT.

This clonotype was counted once. This rearrangement joins TRBV6-1 to TRBJ1-1, with D perhaps matching TRBD1 (5 bases). CDR3 length: 12 amino acids. Deletions cut 3 bases from V and 10 bases from J, with 12 bases between. CDR1 is MNHNS, CDR2 SASEGT, per germline. CDR3 sequence: CASSDGGRGAFF. The DNA of the CDR3 is TGTGCCAGCAGTGACGGGGGACGAGGAGCTTTCTTT.

This sequence joins TRBV20-1 and TRBJ2-7, with D perhaps matching TRBD2 (5 bases). V was trimmed by 6 bases and J by 6 bases, leaving 15 bases between them. This CDR3 spans 12 amino acids. Germline V CDR1 and CDR2: DFQATT, SNEGSKA (reference sequence). The CDR3 reads CSATEVRTEQYF. In nucleotides, the CDR3 is TGCAGTGCGACGGAGGTCCGAACCGAGCAGTACTTC.

This clonotype was counted many times. This chain links TRBV7-2 with TRBJ1-2; possibly TRBD1 for D (6 bases). Germline V gene sequence: CDR1 SGHTA, CDR2 FQGNSA. The CDR3 has 14 residues. The ends were cut back, 6 bases at V and 7 bases at J, with 18 bases in the middle. CDR3 sequence: CASRVLIGGSGYTF. DNA for the CDR3: TGTGCCAGCAGGGTTCTGATCGGGGGCAGTGGCTACACCTTC.

This clonotype showed up many times. This chain links TRBV29-1 with TRBJ1-2; the D is unclear. V gave up 4 bases and J gave up 6 bases, with 9 bases separating them. The CDR3 loop spans 11 amino acids. The germline gives CDR1 SQVTM, CDR2 ANQGSEA. The CDR3 spells CSVGQGDGYTF. The CDR3 DNA is TGCAGCGTTGGACAAGGAGATGGCTACACCTTC.

This clonotype was counted ten times or more. V and J are TRBV19 and TRBJ2-4; the match to TRBD1 covers 9 bases. Germline-derived CDR1 and CDR2 are LNHDA and SQIVND (reference sequence). This CDR3 region has 16 residues. Trimming cost V 6 bases and J 6 bases; bases outside gene matches: 12. CDR3 bases: TGTGCCAGTAGGGGGCCGGGACAGGGAACGCGAAACATTCAGTACTTC. The encoded protein is CASRGPGQGTRNIQYF.